This is a list of T cell receptor beta chains from one sample in a study of CD8 T cells in Susac syndrome. TCRdb used MiXCR to reprocess the immunoSEQ multiplex PCR reads, holding one entry per CDR3 protein. Altogether 120,000 or so distinct CDR3 sequences are present, roughly 94% being singletons, with the ten largest covering less than 0.15%. The sequencing sample was made of CD4+ T cells from PBMCs. These receptors came from a human donor with multiple sclerosis. The conserved cysteine and the conserved F or W are not part of the CDR3 here. The order of the fields is V gene, J gene, CDR3 protein.

v_gene: TRBV5-1
j_gene: TRBJ1-1
CDR3aa: ASSPESGTEAF

v_gene: TRBV7-2
j_gene: TRBJ2-3
CDR3aa: ASSLLAVTDTQY

v_gene: TRBV6-2/TRBV6-3
j_gene: TRBJ2-7
CDR3aa: ASIRNRAAYEQY

v_gene: TRBV4-3
j_gene: TRBJ1-1
CDR3aa: ASSQEIALGHTEAF

v_gene: TRBV30
j_gene: TRBJ1-6
CDR3aa: AWSRRQGTNSPLH

v_gene: TRBV7-2
j_gene: TRBJ2-1
CDR3aa: ASSSGAGAYNEQF

v_gene: TRBV7-2
j_gene: TRBJ1-6
CDR3aa: ASSLKTGTVSSPLH

v_gene: TRBV10-2
j_gene: TRBJ1-3
CDR3aa: ASTMGRNTIY

v_gene: TRBV24-1
j_gene: TRBJ1-2
CDR3aa: ATSDSRDRLSWT

v_gene: TRBV20-1
j_gene: TRBJ1-5
CDR3aa: SARRTGPQLGQPQH

v_gene: TRBV30
j_gene: TRBJ1-4
CDR3aa: AWKQGGNEKLF

v_gene: TRBV2
j_gene: TRBJ2-1
CDR3aa: ASGTGIEQF

v_gene: TRBV6-2/TRBV6-3
j_gene: TRBJ2-4
CDR3aa: ASSESAWNIQY

v_gene: TRBV4-2
j_gene: TRBJ1-2
CDR3aa: ASSQDAGSYGYT

v_gene: TRBV4-3
j_gene: TRBJ2-2
CDR3aa: ASSQMGGTGELF

v_gene: TRBV6-6
j_gene: TRBJ2-7
CDR3aa: ASRMGGEQY

v_gene: TRBV3-1
j_gene: TRBJ2-4
CDR3aa: ASSDQRTGSTKNIQY

v_gene: TRBV30
j_gene: TRBJ2-7
CDR3aa: AWSVREAGSYEQY

v_gene: TRBV19
j_gene: TRBJ2-1
CDR3aa: ATYDGGRF

v_gene: TRBV5-1
j_gene: TRBJ2-5
CDR3aa: ASSLAGVETQY

v_gene: TRBV20-1
j_gene: TRBJ1-1
CDR3aa: SAARDSTNTEAF

v_gene: TRBV30
j_gene: TRBJ1-4
CDR3aa: AWSVGALNEKLF

v_gene: TRBV6-5
j_gene: TRBJ2-3
CDR3aa: ASSPYPSTDTQY

v_gene: TRBV27
j_gene: TRBJ2-7
CDR3aa: ASGRPGPYEQY

v_gene: TRBV27
j_gene: TRBJ1-1
CDR3aa: ASSLRGRGQLYTEAF

v_gene: TRBV2
j_gene: TRBJ1-5
CDR3aa: ASSRDSGNQPQH

v_gene: TRBV7-3
j_gene: TRBJ2-5
CDR3aa: ASSSGRQETQY

v_gene: TRBV27
j_gene: TRBJ1-2
CDR3aa: ASSRDRGDGYT

v_gene: TRBV6-5
j_gene: TRBJ1-3
CDR3aa: ASGAADRYGNTIY

v_gene: TRBV27
j_gene: TRBJ1-1
CDR3aa: ASSLTQANTEAF

v_gene: TRBV2
j_gene: TRBJ2-2
CDR3aa: ASTLTATPGSCF

v_gene: TRBV20-1
j_gene: TRBJ1-2
CDR3aa: SAPRQGSFGYT

v_gene: TRBV9
j_gene: TRBJ2-2
CDR3aa: ASSATGTALTGELF

v_gene: TRBV2
j_gene: TRBJ2-5
CDR3aa: ASSGGEETQY

v_gene: TRBV18
j_gene: TRBJ2-5
CDR3aa: ATSAGTRETQY

v_gene: TRBV30
j_gene: TRBJ2-2
CDR3aa: AWSPKGHLTGELF

v_gene: TRBV19
j_gene: TRBJ1-5
CDR3aa: ASSFGSYQPQH

v_gene: TRBV7-2
j_gene: TRBJ2-1
CDR3aa: ASSPPRGPYNEQF

v_gene: TRBV2
j_gene: TRBJ2-7
CDR3aa: ASSERSYEQY

v_gene: TRBV20-1
j_gene: TRBJ1-5
CDR3aa: SARPWVQPQH

v_gene: TRBV29-1
j_gene: TRBJ1-1
CDR3aa: SVALEALNTEAF

v_gene: TRBV9
j_gene: TRBJ2-6
CDR3aa: ASSLYRDSHSGANVLT

v_gene: TRBV2
j_gene: TRBJ2-7
CDR3aa: ASSEPGANYEQY